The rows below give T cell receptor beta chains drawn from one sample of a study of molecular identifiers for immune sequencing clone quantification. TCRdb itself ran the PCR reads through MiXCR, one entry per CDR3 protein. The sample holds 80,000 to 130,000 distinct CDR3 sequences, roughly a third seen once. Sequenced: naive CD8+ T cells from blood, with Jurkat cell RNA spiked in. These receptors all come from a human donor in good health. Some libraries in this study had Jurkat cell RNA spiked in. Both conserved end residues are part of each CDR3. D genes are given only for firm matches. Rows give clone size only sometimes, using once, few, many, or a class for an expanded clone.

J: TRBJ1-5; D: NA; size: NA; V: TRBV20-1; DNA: TGCAGTCAGAATTCTCTCGGTGGGCCCCAGCAATTT; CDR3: CSQNSLGGPQQF
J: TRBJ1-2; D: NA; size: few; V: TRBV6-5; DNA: TGTGCCAGCAGTTACCGGGCTAACTATGGCTACACCTTC; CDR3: CASSYRANYGYTF
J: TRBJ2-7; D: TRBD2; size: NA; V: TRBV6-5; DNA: TGTGCCAGCAGAACCGGACTAGCGGGTTCCTACGAGCAGTACTTC; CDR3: CASRTGLAGSYEQYF
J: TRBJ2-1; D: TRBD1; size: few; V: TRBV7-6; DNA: TGTGCCAGCAGCCAGACAGGGGCCTACAATGAGCAGTTCTTC; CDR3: CASSQTGAYNEQFF
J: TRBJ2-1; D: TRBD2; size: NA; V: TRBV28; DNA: TGTGCCAGCAGTTTCGGGACTAGCGGGGCCAATGAGCAGTTCTTC; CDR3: CASSFGTSGANEQFF
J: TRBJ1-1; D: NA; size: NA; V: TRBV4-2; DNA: TGTGCCAGCAGCCAAGGGGCCCAGAACACTGAAGCTTTCTTT; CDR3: CASSQGAQNTEAFF
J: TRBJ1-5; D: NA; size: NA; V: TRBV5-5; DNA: TGCGCCAGCAGCTTGGCCTGGTTCCGGGGGCAGGGTCAGCCCCAGCAATTT; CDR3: CASSLAWFRGQGQPQQF
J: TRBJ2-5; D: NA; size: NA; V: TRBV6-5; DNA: TGTGCCAGCAGCCCCGGGTACCAAGAGCCCCAGTACTTC; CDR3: CASSPGYQEPQYF
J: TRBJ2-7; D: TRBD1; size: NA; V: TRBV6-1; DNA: TGTGCCTACCGGACAGGGATCCCCTACGAGCAGTACTTC; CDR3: CAYRTGIPYEQYF
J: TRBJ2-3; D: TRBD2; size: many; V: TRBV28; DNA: TGTGCCAGCAGTTTATTAGGGTACCAAACCCTAGGGGCGGGAGATGAGGTAGATACGCAGTATTTT; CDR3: CASSLLGYQTLGAGDEVDTQYF
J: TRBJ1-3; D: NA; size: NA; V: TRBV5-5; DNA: TGTGCCAGCAGCTTGTGGGGGGACTCTGGAAACACCATATATTTT; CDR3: CASSLWGDSGNTIYF
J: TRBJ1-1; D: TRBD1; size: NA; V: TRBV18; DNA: TGTGCCAGCTCACCACGGGACAGGAACACTGAAGCTTTCTTT; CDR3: CASSPRDRNTEAFF
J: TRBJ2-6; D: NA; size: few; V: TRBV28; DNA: TGTGCCAGCAGTTTATTTCGCTCTGGGGCCAACGTCCTGACTTTC; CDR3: CASSLFRSGANVLTF
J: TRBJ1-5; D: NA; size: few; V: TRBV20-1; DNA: TGCAGTGCTATAACTCCCCACCCCAGGGGCAGAATACAGCCCCAGCATTTT; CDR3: CSAITPHPRGRIQPQHF
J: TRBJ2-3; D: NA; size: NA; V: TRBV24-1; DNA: TGTGCCACCGGTGATTTGCGGCTAGCGCCAGATACGCAGTATTTT; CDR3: CATGDLRLAPDTQYF
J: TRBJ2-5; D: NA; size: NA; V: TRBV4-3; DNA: TGCGCCAGCAGCCAAGTTTCAGGGGAAGAGACCCAGTACTTC; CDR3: CASSQVSGEETQYF
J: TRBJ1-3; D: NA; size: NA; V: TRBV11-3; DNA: TGTGCCAGCAGCCAACGAGATTCTGGAAACACCATATATTTT; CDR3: CASSQRDSGNTIYF
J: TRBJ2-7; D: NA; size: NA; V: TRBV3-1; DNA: TGTGCCAGCAGCCAAGTAGGATCGCCGCCCCTAGACGAGCAGTACTTC; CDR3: CASSQVGSPPLDEQYF
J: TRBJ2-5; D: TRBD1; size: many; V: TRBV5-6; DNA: TGTGCCAGCAGCGCGGGGACAGGGGAAGAGACCCAGTACTTC; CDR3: CASSAGTGEETQYF
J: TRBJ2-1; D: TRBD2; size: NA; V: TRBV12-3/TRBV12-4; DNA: TGTGCCAGCAGCAGGACTAGCGGGATCAATGAGCAGTTCTTC; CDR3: CASSRTSGINEQFF